A single sample is the source of the 20 T cell receptor beta chains below, sequenced in a study of monozygotic twins with cystic fibrosis. Assay used: immunoSEQ multiplex PCR; TCRdb lists only in-frame clones, some missing. The sample lists some 31,000 clones; 85% were seen once. Sequenced input: blood. All receptors come from a girl aged 2 to 10 with cystic fibrosis.

The chain combines TRBV6-5 with TRBJ2-7; possibly TRBD1 or TRBD2 for D (7 bases each). The CDR3 is 15 residues long. Germline V CDR1 and CDR2: MNHEY, SVGAGI. Trimming left V 6 bases short and J 0 bases short, with 15 bases between. This CDR3 is CASRRGRGGSYEQYF. The CDR3 DNA follows: TGTGCCAGCAGACGCGGCAGGGGGGGCTCCTACGAGCAGTACTTC.

This chain joins TRBV2 and TRBJ2-1; 9 bases are a match to TRBD1. CDR1 SNHLY and CDR2 FYNNEI come from the germline V gene. This CDR3 comprises 15 residues. Losses at the gene ends were 6 bases for V and 4 bases for J; bases not matched to a gene: 7. CDR3 residues: CASSPDRGVYNEQFF. CDR3 sequence (DNA): TGTGCCAGCAGCCCGGACAGGGGAGTTTACAATGAGCAGTTCTTC.

The J gene is TRBJ1-1, the V gene TRBV6-5, with D hard to call. The CDR3 totals 16 residues. The V end lost 0 bases, the J end lost 6 bases, and 17 bases lay between the germline ends. The germline V gene encodes CDR1 MNHEY and CDR2 SVGAGI. CDR3 sequence (DNA): TGTGCCAGCAGTTACTCAGGAATTGGGAAGAGCTCTGAAGCTTTCTTT. The encoded protein is CASSYSGIGKSSEAFF.

As DNA, the CDR3 is TGTGCCAGCAGTCAGGGGGCCGGGCGCAATCAGCCCCAGCATTTT. Its translation: CASSQGAGRNQPQHF. This chain connects TRBV2 to TRBJ1-5, with 8 bases lining up with TRBD1. This CDR3 has 15 amino acids. Trimming removed 5 bases from V and 2 bases from J; junction bases left unmatched: 5. Germline assignment: CDR1 SNHLY and CDR2 FYNNEI.

This clone was counted only a few times. CDR3 coding DNA: TGTGCCAGCAGCCAAGTGAAGAACTATGGCTACACCTTC. Amino acids: CASSQVKNYGYTF. The chain couples TRBV14 to TRBJ1-2; D unclear. Germline lookup yields CDR1 SGHDN and CDR2 FVKESK. This CDR3 comprises 13 residues. Trimming removed 1 base at V and 2 bases at J, with 5 bases between.

The CDR3 region is CASSIIRGAGEQYF. Here the CDR3 DNA reads TGTGCCAGTAGTATAATCCGGGGCGCGGGCGAGCAGTACTTC. V and J are TRBV19 and TRBJ2-7; D tentatively reads TRBD1 or TRBD2 (5 bases each). CDR3 length equals 14 residues. V was pared by 2 bases and J by 6 bases, with 14 bases between. CDR1 and CDR2 (germline): LNHDA, SQIVND (reference sequence).

This rearrangement joins TRBV29-1 to TRBJ2-4, with TRBD2 matching 7 bases. Trimming took 3 bases from V and 0 from J; bases not matched to a gene: 2. Germline loops: CDR1 SQVTM, CDR2 ANQGSEA. The length of the CDR3 is 14 residues. The chain's CDR3 is CSVESGVAKNIQYF. The CDR3 nucleotides are TGCAGCGTTGAGAGCGGGGTAGCCAAAAACATTCAGTACTTC.

This clone appeared once. This chain joins TRBV4-1 and TRBJ1-1; D might be TRBD1 (6 bases). The V end lost 3 bases, the J end lost 0 bases, and 8 bases lay between the germline ends. The CDR3 totals 14 residues. CDR1 MGHRA and CDR2 YSYEKL come from the germline V gene. CDR3 in amino acids: CASSHGQLNTEAFF. CDR3 coding DNA: TGCGCCAGCAGCCACGGACAGCTGAACACTGAAGCTTTCTTT.

V usage is TRBV5-1 and J usage is TRBJ2-5; tentative D call: TRBD1 (6 bases). The germline CDR1 and CDR2 sequences are SGHRS and YFSETQ. Trimming took 1 base from V and 7 from J, leaving 11 bases between them. This CDR3 contains 13 residues. CDR3 in DNA: TGCGCCAGCAGCTTGAACAGGGATTGGACCCAGTACTTC. Encoded protein: CASSLNRDWTQYF.

This clone appeared a few times. The chain has TRBV10-3 and TRBJ2-7; D gene unclear. V was shortened by 0 bases and J by 5 bases, with 8 bases between the two germline ends. Per the germline V gene, CDR1 is ENHRY and CDR2 is SYGVKD. The CDR3 loop spans 13 amino acids. CDR3 loop: CAISESRDNEQYF. In DNA form, the CDR3 reads TGTGCCATCAGTGAGTCGCGCGACAACGAGCAGTACTTC.

This clone was counted only a few times. V gene TRBV2 combines with J gene TRBJ2-7, with D possibly being TRBD1 (6 bases). V was pared by 8 bases and J by 1 base, with 15 bases between. CDR1 and CDR2 (germline): SNHLY, FYNNEI. The CDR3 is made up of 14 amino acids. CDR3 in amino acids: CASLITGNSYEQYF. The CDR3 bases are TGTGCCAGCCTCATTACAGGGAATTCCTACGAGCAGTACTTC.

This chain uses TRBV11-2 with TRBJ1-1; D remains ambiguous. With 1 base removed from V and 10 bases from J, the gap between germline ends came to 10 bases. The CDR3 covers 12 residues. Germline CDR1 and CDR2: SGHAT and FQNNGV. CDR3 sequence reads: CASSLGEHLAFF. CDR3 sequence (DNA): TGTGCCAGCAGCTTAGGGGAGCACCTAGCTTTCTTT.

The V gene is TRBV7-9, the J gene TRBJ2-4; D assignment may be TRBD1 or TRBD2 (5 bases each). Germline assignment: CDR1 SEHNR and CDR2 FQNEAQ (reference sequence). The CDR3 is 13 amino acids. Between the trimmed V and J ends, which lost 1 base and 8 bases, there was a span of 9 bases. This chain's CDR3 is CASSLDLGDIQYF. CDR3 nucleotides: TGTGCCAGCAGCTTAGATCTGGGGGACATTCAGTACTTC.

CDR3 region: CASSVREGLAGDSYNEQFF. CDR3 coding DNA: TGTGCCAGCAGCGTACGAGAGGGACTAGCGGGAGACTCCTACAATGAGCAGTTCTTC. The chain couples TRBV9 to TRBJ2-1; 14 positions match TRBD2. The J segment lost 0 bases and the V segment lost 1 base, leaving 6 bases of the junction unmatched. CDR1 and CDR2 (germline): SGDLS, YYNGEE. The CDR3 spans 19 residues.

The chain has TRBV4-1 and TRBJ1-2; TRBD1 is a possible D gene (6 bases). Germline V gene data show CDR1 as MGHRA and CDR2 as YSYEKL. The length of the CDR3 is 12 residues. V was cut by 10 bases and J by 4 bases, with 13 bases left in between. The CDR3 sequence is CATSGATYGYTF. DNA for the CDR3: TGCGCCACGTCAGGGGCCACCTATGGCTACACCTTC.

This clone was seen a single time. The chain links TRBV5-4 to TRBJ2-2; D is ambiguous. V was cut by 4 bases and J by 5 bases, with 12 bases left in between. Germline V gene data show CDR1 as SGHNT and CDR2 as YYREEE (reference sequence). The CDR3 has 14 residues. The CDR3 loop is CASSQAVTTGELFF. DNA for the CDR3: TGTGCCAGCAGCCAGGCTGTCACGACCGGGGAGCTGTTTTTT.

The chain is built from TRBV25-1 and TRBJ1-1, with D hard to call. The germline V gene encodes CDR1 MGHDK and CDR2 SYGVNS. The CDR3 spans 16 residues. V gave up 2 bases and J gave up 3 bases, with 16 bases separating them. CDR3 DNA: TGTGCCAGCAGTGAAGGAAGGTGGGCAGGTGACACTGAAGCTTTCTTT. This translates into CASSEGRWAGDTEAFF.

The chain has TRBV2 and TRBJ1-4; D might be TRBD1 (6 bases). Trimming left V 8 bases short and J 5 bases short, with 18 bases between. Germline CDR1 SNHLY, CDR2 FYNNEI. This CDR3 contains 15 residues. Here the CDR3 DNA reads TGTGCCAGCCGAATCGGGGGCCCGCGGAATGAAAAACTGTTTTTT. This translates into CASRIGGPRNEKLFF.

V is TRBV13 and J is TRBJ2-1; no clear D. Germline loops: CDR1 PRHDT, CDR2 FYEKMQ (reference sequence). CDR3 length: 14 residues. The V gene lost 1 base and the J gene lost 7 bases, with 11 bases spanning the gap. The CDR3 here is CASSLAPRWNEQFF. DNA of the CDR3: TGTGCCAGCAGCTTAGCCCCCCGATGGAATGAGCAGTTCTTC.

The CDR3 DNA reads TGTGCCTGGAGGAGGGGAGATACGCAGTATTTT. Translation: CAWRRGDTQYF. The V and J genes are TRBV30 and TRBJ2-3; tentatively, D is TRBD1 or TRBD2 (5 bases each). The germline V and J ends were trimmed by 3 bases and 5 bases, with 6 bases remaining between them. The CDR3 is made up of 11 amino acids. Germline V CDR1 and CDR2: GTSNPN, SVGIG (reference sequence).